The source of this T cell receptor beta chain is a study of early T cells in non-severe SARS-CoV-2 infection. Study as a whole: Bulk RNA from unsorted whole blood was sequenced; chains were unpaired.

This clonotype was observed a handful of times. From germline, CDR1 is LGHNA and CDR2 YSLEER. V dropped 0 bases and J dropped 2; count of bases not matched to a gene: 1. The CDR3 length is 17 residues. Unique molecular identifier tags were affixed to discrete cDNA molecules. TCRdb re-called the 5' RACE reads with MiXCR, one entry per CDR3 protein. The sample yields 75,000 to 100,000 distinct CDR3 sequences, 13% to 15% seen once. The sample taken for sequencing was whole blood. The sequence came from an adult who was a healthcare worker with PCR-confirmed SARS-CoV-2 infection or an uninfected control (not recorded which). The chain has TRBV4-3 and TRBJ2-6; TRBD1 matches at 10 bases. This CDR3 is CASSQDGQGAGANVLTF. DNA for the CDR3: TGCGCCAGCAGCCAAGATGGACAGGGGGCTGGGGCCAACGTCCTGACTTTC.